The 2 T cell receptor beta chains reported below all come from one sample, sequenced in a study of neurological immune-mediated disorders. Time point meaning: longitudinal time-point 3. Using its own MiXCR run on the 5' RACE reads, TCRdb lists one record per CDR3 protein. This table has roughly 50,000 distinct CDR3 sequences, 10% to 15% appearing once. The specimen was PBMCs. The receptors stem from a male donor with HTLV-1-associated myelopathy (HAM/TSP).

This clonotype was seen at least ten times. The CDR3 reads CASSVAGNYGYTF. The CDR3 nucleotides are TGTGCCAGCAGTGTTGCGGGGAACTATGGCTACACCTTC. V and J are TRBV2 and TRBJ1-2; no firm D call. This CDR3 is 13 amino acids long. The germline V gene encodes CDR1 SNHLY and CDR2 FYNNEI. Deletions cut 4 bases from V and 2 bases from J, with 8 bases between.

This clonotype was picked up many times. This chain connects TRBV20-1 to TRBJ2-1, with a possible D match to TRBD2 (5 bases). This CDR3 region has 13 residues. Germline V gene sequence: CDR1 DFQATT, CDR2 SNEGSKA (reference sequence). The V and J ends lost 3 bases and 8 bases respectively, with 14 bases between them. The CDR3 protein is CSASLGAGDEQFF. The CDR3 nucleotides are TGCAGTGCTAGCCTAGGCGCGGGCGATGAGCAGTTCTTC.